In this sample, the clone carrying this TCR beta chain turned up a few times. The antigen remains undetermined. Unmatched junction bases numbered 9, after V lost 6 bases and J lost 6 bases. From germline, CDR1 is SGHRS and CDR2 YFSETQ. This CDR3 has 13 residues. Each sorted population was over 95% pure. Expressed TCRB transcripts were sequenced because the isolated RNA had all been reverse transcribed beforehand. The table came from immunoSEQ multiplex PCR; TCRdb's copy has only in-frame clones and leaves some out. Of a few hundred thousand clones listed, about 15% are singletons. The data derive from a study of beta chain features in type 1 diabetes. Whole-study findings and limits: Equally in patients and controls, shorter templates might have been favored by PCR.

Sequencing input: naive CD4+ T cells from blood. The chain has TRBV5-1 and TRBJ2-7; 7 bases line up with TRBD1. The source is a woman aged 18 to 35 in good health. CDR3: CASTVTGTGEQYF. The CDR3 nucleotides read TGCGCCAGCACCGTGACAGGGACGGGCGAGCAGTACTTC.